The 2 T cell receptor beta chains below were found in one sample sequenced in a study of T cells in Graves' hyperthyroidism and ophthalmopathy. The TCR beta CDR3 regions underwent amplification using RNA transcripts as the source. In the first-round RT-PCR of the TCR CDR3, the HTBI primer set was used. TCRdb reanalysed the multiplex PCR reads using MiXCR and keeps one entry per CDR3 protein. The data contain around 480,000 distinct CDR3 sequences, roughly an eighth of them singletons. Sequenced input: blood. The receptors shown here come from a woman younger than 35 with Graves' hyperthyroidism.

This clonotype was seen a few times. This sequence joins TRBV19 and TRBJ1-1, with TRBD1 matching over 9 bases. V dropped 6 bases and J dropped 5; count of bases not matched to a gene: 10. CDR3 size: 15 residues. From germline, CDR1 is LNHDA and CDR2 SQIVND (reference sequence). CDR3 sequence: CASRPGTGYQTEAFF. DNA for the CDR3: TGTGCCAGTAGACCCGGGACAGGGTACCAAACTGAAGCTTTCTTT.

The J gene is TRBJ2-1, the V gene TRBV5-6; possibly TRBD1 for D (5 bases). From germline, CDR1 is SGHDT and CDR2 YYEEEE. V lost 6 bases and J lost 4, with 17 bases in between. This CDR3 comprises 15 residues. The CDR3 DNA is TGTGCCAGCACCTGGAAAGGACACCTATACAATGAGCAGTTCTTC. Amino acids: CASTWKGHLYNEQFF.